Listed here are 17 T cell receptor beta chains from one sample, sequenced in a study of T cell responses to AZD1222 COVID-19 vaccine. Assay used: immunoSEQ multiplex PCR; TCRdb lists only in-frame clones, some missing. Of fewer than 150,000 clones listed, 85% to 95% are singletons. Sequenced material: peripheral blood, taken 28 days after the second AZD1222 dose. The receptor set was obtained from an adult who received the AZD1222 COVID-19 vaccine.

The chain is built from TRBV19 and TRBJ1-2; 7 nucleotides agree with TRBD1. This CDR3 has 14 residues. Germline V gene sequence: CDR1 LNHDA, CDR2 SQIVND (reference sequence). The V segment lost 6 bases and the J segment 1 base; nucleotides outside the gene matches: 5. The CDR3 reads CASSPQGGNYGYTF. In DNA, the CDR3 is TGTGCCAGTAGCCCCCAGGGGGGTAACTATGGCTACACCTTC.

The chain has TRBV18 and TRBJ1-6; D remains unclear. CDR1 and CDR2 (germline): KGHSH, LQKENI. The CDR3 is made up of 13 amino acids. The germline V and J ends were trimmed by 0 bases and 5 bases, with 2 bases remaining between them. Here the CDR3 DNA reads TGTGCCAGCTCACCACCCCATAATTCACCCCTCCACTTT. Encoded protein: CASSPPHNSPLHF.

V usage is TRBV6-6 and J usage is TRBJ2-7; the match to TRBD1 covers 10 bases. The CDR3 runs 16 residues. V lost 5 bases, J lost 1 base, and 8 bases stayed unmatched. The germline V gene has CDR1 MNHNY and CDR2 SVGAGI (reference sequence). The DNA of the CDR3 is TGTGCCAGCAGTGGGGCCCGGGACAGGGGTTCCTACGAGCAGTACTTC. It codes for CASSGARDRGSYEQYF.

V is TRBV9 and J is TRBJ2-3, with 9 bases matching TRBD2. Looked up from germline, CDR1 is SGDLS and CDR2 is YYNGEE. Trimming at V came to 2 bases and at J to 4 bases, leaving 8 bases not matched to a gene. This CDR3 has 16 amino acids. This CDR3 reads CASSVGGGAGSDTQYF. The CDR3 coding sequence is TGTGCCAGCAGCGTGGGCGGGGGGGCCGGATCAGATACGCAGTATTTT.

The CDR3 DNA is TGTGCCAGCACTTCCCCCGGGACTAAAAACACCGGGGAGCTGTTTTTT. Its translation is CASTSPGTKNTGELFF. The chain combines TRBV6-6 with TRBJ2-2, with TRBD2 matching 7 bases. Germline loops: CDR1 MNHNY, CDR2 SVGAGI (reference sequence). The CDR3 covers 16 residues. After removal of 7 bases from V and 2 bases from J, the junction contained 10 bases not matched to a gene.

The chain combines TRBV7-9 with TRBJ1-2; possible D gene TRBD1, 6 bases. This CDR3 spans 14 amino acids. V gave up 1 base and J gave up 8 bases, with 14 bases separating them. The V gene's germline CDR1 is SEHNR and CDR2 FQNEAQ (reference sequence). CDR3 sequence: CASSLVLGGDGYTF. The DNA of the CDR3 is TGTGCCAGCAGCTTAGTACTAGGGGGGGACGGCTACACCTTC.

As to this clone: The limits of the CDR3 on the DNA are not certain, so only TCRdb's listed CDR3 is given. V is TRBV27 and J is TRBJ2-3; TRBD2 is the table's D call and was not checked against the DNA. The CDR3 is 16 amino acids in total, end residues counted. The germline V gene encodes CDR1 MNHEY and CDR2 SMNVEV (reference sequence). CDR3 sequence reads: CASSSWGVAGGNHPVF.

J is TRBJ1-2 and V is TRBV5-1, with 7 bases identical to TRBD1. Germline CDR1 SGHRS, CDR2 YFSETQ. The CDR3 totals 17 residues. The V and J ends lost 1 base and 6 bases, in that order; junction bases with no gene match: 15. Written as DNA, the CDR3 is TGCGCCAGCAGCTTGAAGAGGTGGGGGCAGGGGGTCGATGGCTACACCTTC. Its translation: CASSLKRWGQGVDGYTF.

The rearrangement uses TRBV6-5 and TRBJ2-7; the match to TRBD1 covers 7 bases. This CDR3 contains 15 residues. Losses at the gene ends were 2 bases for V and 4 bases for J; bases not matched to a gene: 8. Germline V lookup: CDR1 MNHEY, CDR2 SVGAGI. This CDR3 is CASSYHSTGEYEQYV. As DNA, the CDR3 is TGTGCCAGCAGTTACCATTCTACAGGGGAGTACGAGCAGTACGTC.

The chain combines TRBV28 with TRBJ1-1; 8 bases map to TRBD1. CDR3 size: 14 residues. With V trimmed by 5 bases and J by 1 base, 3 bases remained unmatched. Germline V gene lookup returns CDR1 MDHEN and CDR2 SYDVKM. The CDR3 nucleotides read TGTGCCAGCAGTCCGACAGGGGAGAACACTGAAGCTTTCTTT. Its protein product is CASSPTGENTEAFF.

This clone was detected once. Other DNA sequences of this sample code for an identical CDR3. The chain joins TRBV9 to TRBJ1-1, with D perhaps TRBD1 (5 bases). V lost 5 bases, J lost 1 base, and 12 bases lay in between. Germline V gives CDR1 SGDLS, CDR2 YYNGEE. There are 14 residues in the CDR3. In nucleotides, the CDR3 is TGTGCCAGCAGTCCTGGGACGGCGAACACTGAAGCTTTCTTT. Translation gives CASSPGTANTEAFF.

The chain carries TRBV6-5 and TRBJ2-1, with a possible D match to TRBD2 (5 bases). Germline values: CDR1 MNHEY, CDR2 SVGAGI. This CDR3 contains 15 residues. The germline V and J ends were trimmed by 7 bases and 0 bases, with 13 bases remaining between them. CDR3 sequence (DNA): TGTGCCAGCATCATGAGGAGGAGCTCCTACAATGAGCAGTTCTTC. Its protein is CASIMRRSSYNEQFF.

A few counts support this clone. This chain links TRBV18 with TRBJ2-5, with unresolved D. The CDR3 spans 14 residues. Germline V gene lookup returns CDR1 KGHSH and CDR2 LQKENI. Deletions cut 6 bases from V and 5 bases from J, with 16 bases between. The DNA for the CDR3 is TGTGCCAGCTCCCCCTCTGTCACGAGGGAGACCCAGTACTTC. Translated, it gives CASSPSVTRETQYF.

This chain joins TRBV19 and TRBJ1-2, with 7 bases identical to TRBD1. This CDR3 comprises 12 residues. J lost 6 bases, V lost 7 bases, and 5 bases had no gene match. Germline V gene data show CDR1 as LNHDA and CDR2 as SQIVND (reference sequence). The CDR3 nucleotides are TGTGCCAGTAAATCAGGGGGAAATGGCTACACCTTC. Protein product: CASKSGGNGYTF.

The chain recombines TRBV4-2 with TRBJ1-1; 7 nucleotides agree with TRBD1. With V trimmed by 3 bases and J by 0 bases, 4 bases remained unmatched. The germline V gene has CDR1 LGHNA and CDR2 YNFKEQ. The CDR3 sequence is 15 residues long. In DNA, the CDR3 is TGTGCCAGCAGCCACAGGGGGGAAATGAACACTGAAGCTTTCTTT. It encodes CASSHRGEMNTEAFF.

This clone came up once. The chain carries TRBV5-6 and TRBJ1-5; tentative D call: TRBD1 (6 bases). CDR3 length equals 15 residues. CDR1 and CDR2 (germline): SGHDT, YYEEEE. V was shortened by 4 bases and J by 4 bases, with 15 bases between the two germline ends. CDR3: CASSQNGGRNQPQHF. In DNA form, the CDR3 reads TGTGCCAGCAGCCAGAACGGGGGCCGTAATCAGCCCCAGCATTTT. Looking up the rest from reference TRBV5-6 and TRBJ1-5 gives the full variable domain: DAGVTQSPTHLIKTRGQQVTLRCSPKSGHDTVSWYQQALGQGPQFIFQYYEEEERQRGNFPDRFSGHQFPNYSSELNVNALLLGDSALYLCASSQNGGRNQPQHFGDGTRLSIL.

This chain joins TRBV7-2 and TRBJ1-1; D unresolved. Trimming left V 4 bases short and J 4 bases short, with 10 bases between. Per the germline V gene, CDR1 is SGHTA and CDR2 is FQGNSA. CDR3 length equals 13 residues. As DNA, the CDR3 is TGTGCCAGCAGCTCCGGACTGTTCACTGAAGCTTTCTTT. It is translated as CASSSGLFTEAFF.